This note documents a single TCR beta chain sequence. Its cognate antigen is unknown. In the naive CD8 group, cells lacked CD45RO and were positively selected for CCR7, so terminally differentiated effector memory CD45RA+ cells were left out. The data belong to a study of shared clonotypes between healthy human individuals. Whole-study results and caveats: All-four-donor shared clonotypes had higher generation probabilities than non-shared clonotypes did. Few donors limited the genetic and exposure-history diversity represented. Naive subsets tended to show greater estimated richness than memory subsets.

The table came from immunoSEQ multiplex PCR; TCRdb's copy has only in-frame clones and leaves some out. The sample records some 600,000 clones, roughly 96% being singletons. This TCR came from a woman in her 30s in good health. Sequences were obtained from naive CD8+ T cells sorted from blood.

The CDR3 coding sequence is TGTGCCTGGGCCGAAACCGACCTGATTCGTGGGTCCGCACAAGACAATGAGCAGTTCTTC. Protein: CAWAETDLIRGSAQDNEQFF. The chain has TRBV30 and TRBJ2-1; D gene ambiguous. V was cut by 5 bases and J by 5 bases, with 34 bases left in between. This CDR3 has 20 residues. CDR1 is GTSNPN and CDR2 is SVGIG in the germline V gene (reference sequence).